What follows are 31 T cell receptor beta chains derived from one specimen sequenced in a study of cytomegalovirus exposure and HLA in healthy donors. Primers for the PCR totalled 60 Vbeta and 13 Jbeta. The data were produced by immunoSEQ multiplex PCR, yet TCRdb's version contains in-frame clones alone and is incomplete. There are roughly 31,000 clones in the sample, with approximately 0.69% held by the top ten. Specimen: PBMCs. The receptors stem from a man younger than 45 in good health and CMV-seronegative.

The chain uses TRBV5-1 and TRBJ2-1; 13 bases match TRBD2. J was trimmed by 0 bases and V by 2 bases; bases with no gene match: 2. Germline V gene sequence: CDR1 SGHRS, CDR2 YFSETQ. This CDR3 is built from 17 residues. The DNA of the CDR3 is TGCGCCAGCAGCTTCCGGACTAGCGGGAGCTCCTACAATGAGCAGTTCTTC. Translating it yields CASSFRTSGSSYNEQFF.

The rearrangement uses TRBV6-5 and TRBJ1-2; D gene ambiguous. The CDR3 covers 15 residues. Trimming removed 4 bases at V and 1 base at J, with 13 bases between. Germline CDR1 MNHEY, CDR2 SVGAGI. In DNA, the CDR3 is TGTGCCAGCAGTTCAACCAATCAGGTTAACTATGGCTACACCTTC. This gives the protein CASSSTNQVNYGYTF.

The gene calls are TRBV6-5 and TRBJ2-7; TRBD1 is a possible D gene (7 bases). The germline V gene encodes CDR1 MNHEY and CDR2 SVGAGI. Trimming pared 3 bases from V and 0 bases from J, leaving 12 bases between. The CDR3 has 15 residues. This chain's CDR3 is CASSYAGQFSYEQYF. The CDR3 region has the DNA TGTGCCAGCAGTTATGCGGGACAGTTCTCCTACGAGCAGTACTTC.

The rearrangement uses TRBV15 and TRBJ1-2, with TRBD1 matching 8 bases. There are 14 residues in the CDR3. J lost 1 base, V lost 5 bases, and 3 bases had no gene match. Germline CDR1 LNHNV, CDR2 YYDKDF (reference sequence). CDR3 loop: CATSGDRHNYGYTF. As DNA, the CDR3 is TGTGCCACCAGCGGGGACAGGCATAACTATGGCTACACCTTC.

The chain uses TRBV28 and TRBJ1-2, with D perhaps matching TRBD1 (6 bases). Looked up from germline, CDR1 is MDHEN and CDR2 is SYDVKM. The CDR3 runs 13 residues. Trimming removed 8 bases at V and 2 bases at J, with 12 bases between. DNA of the CDR3: TGTGCCAGCGCACAGGGAGGGAACTATGGCTACACCTTC. Protein product: CASAQGGNYGYTF.

The gene calls are TRBV5-8 and TRBJ1-2; TRBD1 matches at 9 bases. The CDR3 has 18 residues. CDR1 is SGHTS, CDR2 YDEGEE, per germline. V gave up 4 bases and J gave up 0 bases; unmatched junction bases: 13. The CDR3 reads CASSPSMRDRETNYGYTF. CDR3 coding DNA: TGTGCCAGCAGCCCGAGCATGAGGGACAGGGAAACTAACTATGGCTACACCTTC. The whole variable domain, remainder taken from reference TRBV5-8 and TRBJ1-2, is EAGVTQSPTHLIKTRGQQATLRCSPISGHTSVYWYQQALGLGLQFLLWYDEGEERNRGNFPPRFSGRQFPNYSSELNVNALELEDSALYLCASSPSMRDRETNYGYTFGSGTRLTVV.

V usage is TRBV18 and J usage is TRBJ2-7; D remains ambiguous. Germline V gene lookup returns CDR1 KGHSH and CDR2 LQKENI. The germline V and J ends were trimmed by 6 bases and 6 bases, with 18 bases remaining between them. CDR3 length equals 14 residues. Here the CDR3 DNA reads TGTGCCAGCTCCCCCCTCCAGGATTCGTTCGAGCAGTACTTC. Its protein product is CASSPLQDSFEQYF. Combining the CDR3 with reference TRBV18 and TRBJ2-7 gives the whole variable domain NAGVMQNPRHLVRRRGQEARLRCSPMKGHSHVYWYRQLPEEGLKFMVYLQKENIIDESGMPKERFSAEFPKEGPSILRIQQVVRGDSAAYFCASSPLQDSFEQYFGPGTRLTVT.

The V and J genes are TRBV18 and TRBJ2-2, with D tentatively TRBD1 (5 bases). V lost 3 bases and J 1 base, leaving 6 bases between the germline ends. The CDR3 has 14 amino acids. The germline gives CDR1 KGHSH, CDR2 LQKENI. The CDR3 is CASSPTGNTGELFF. CDR3 DNA sequence: TGTGCCAGCTCACCTACAGGGAACACCGGGGAGCTGTTTTTT. The variable domain in full, completed from reference TRBV18 and TRBJ2-2, reads NAGVMQNPRHLVRRRGQEARLRCSPMKGHSHVYWYRQLPEEGLKFMVYLQKENIIDESGMPKERFSAEFPKEGPSILRIQQVVRGDSAAYFCASSPTGNTGELFFGEGSRLTVL.

The genes are TRBV14 and TRBJ2-7; TRBD1 matches 7 bases. Trimming at V came to 4 bases and at J to 0 bases, leaving 3 bases not matched to a gene. The germline CDR1 and CDR2 sequences are SGHDN and FVKESK. There are 14 residues in the CDR3. CDR3 sequence (DNA): TGTGCCAGCAGCCGGGGACAGTTCTCCTACGAGCAGTACTTC. Translated: CASSRGQFSYEQYF.

V gene TRBV5-1 combines with J gene TRBJ2-1; TRBD2 might be the D (6 bases). The V and J ends lost 3 bases and 0 bases respectively, with 10 bases between them. Germline CDR1 is SGHRS and CDR2 is YFSETQ. This CDR3 contains 15 residues. The CDR3 nucleotides are TGCGCCAGCAGCTCCGTAGCGGCCTCCTACAATGAGCAGTTCTTC. Amino acids: CASSSVAASYNEQFF. Drawing the rest from reference TRBV5-1 and TRBJ2-1, the complete variable domain is KAGVTQTPRYLIKTRGQQVTLSCSPISGHRSVSWYQQTPGQGLQFLFEYFSETQRNKGNFPGRFSGRQFSNSRSEMNVSTLELGDSALYLCASSSVAASYNEQFFGPGTRLTVL.

V usage is TRBV5-1 and J usage is TRBJ2-1, with 8 bases fitting TRBD1. Germline V gives CDR1 SGHRS, CDR2 YFSETQ. Trimming took 5 bases from V and 2 from J; bases not matched to a gene: 6. The CDR3 sequence is 15 residues long. The CDR3 coding sequence is TGCGCCAGCAGGTCGACAGGGGTAACCTACAATGAGCAGTTCTTC. Amino acids: CASRSTGVTYNEQFF.

This rearrangement joins TRBV5-1 to TRBJ2-3, with a weak D call TRBD2 (5 bases). Germline V gene lookup returns CDR1 SGHRS and CDR2 YFSETQ. V dropped 4 bases and J dropped 6 bases, with 12 bases sitting between them. This CDR3 has 13 amino acids. The CDR3 here is CASSPLPGDTQYF. The CDR3 bases are TGCGCCAGCAGCCCTTTACCGGGGGATACGCAGTATTTT.

This chain links TRBV5-6 with TRBJ2-1; 10 nucleotides agree with TRBD1. J was trimmed by 8 bases and V by 4 bases; bases with no gene match: 9. From germline, CDR1 is SGHDT and CDR2 YYEEEE. The CDR3 is 15 amino acids. CDR3 sequence: CASSPGTGALHEQFF. For the CDR3, the DNA is TGTGCCAGCAGCCCAGGGACAGGGGCGCTCCATGAGCAGTTCTTC.

This chain connects TRBV10-3 to TRBJ1-6; 8 nucleotides agree with TRBD1. From germline, CDR1 is ENHRY and CDR2 SYGVKD. The CDR3 length is 15 residues. J gave up 5 bases and V 6 bases, and 6 bases lay outside the gene matches. The CDR3 DNA reads as TGTGCCATCAGGCAGGGGGCGCAAGATAATTCACCCCTCCACTTT. It specifies CAIRQGAQDNSPLHF.

The chain uses TRBV5-1 and TRBJ1-1, with a possible D match to TRBD1 (6 bases). The germline CDR1 and CDR2 sequences are SGHRS and YFSETQ. Trimming took 8 bases from V and 4 from J, leaving 18 bases between them. This CDR3 is 14 amino acids long. In DNA, the CDR3 is TGCGCCAGTTCTTACAGGGTATCTCGCACTGAAGCTTTCTTT. Amino acid sequence: CASSYRVSRTEAFF.

This chain links TRBV5-4 with TRBJ1-6; possible D gene TRBD1, 5 bases. Trimming took 4 bases from V and 8 from J, leaving 10 bases between them. The CDR3 extends over 13 amino acids. Germline-derived CDR1 and CDR2 are SGHNT and YYREEE (reference sequence). The CDR3 bases are TGTGCCAGCAGCCCGGGGGGGGATTCACCCCTCCACTTT. This codes for CASSPGGDSPLHF.

V and J are TRBV29-1 and TRBJ2-6, with 7 nucleotides matching TRBD1. The V gene's germline CDR1 is SQVTM and CDR2 ANQGSEA. The CDR3 is made up of 14 amino acids. V lost 6 bases and J lost 2; bases outside the gene matches: 4. The CDR3 protein is CSVQGGAGANVLTF. For the CDR3, the DNA is TGCAGCGTCCAAGGGGGCGCTGGGGCCAACGTCCTGACTTTC.

This sequence joins TRBV28 and TRBJ2-2; possible D gene TRBD1, 8 bases. Germline CDR1 reads MDHEN; CDR2 reads SYDVKM. This CDR3 region has 15 residues. Trimming took off 4 bases at V and 6 bases at J, with 15 bases between the two ends. CDR3 nucleotide sequence: TGTGCCAGCAGTTCCCGACAGGGGAGGGCCGGGGAGCTGTTTTTT. Amino acid sequence: CASSSRQGRAGELFF.

The J gene is TRBJ2-7, the V gene TRBV19; possibly TRBD1 for D (5 bases). This CDR3 has 13 residues. V shed 3 bases and J shed 2 bases, with 8 bases lying between them. Germline V gene data show CDR1 as LNHDA and CDR2 as SQIVND (reference sequence). CDR3 sequence: CASSISTAYEQYF. The CDR3 nucleotides read TGTGCCAGTAGTATTTCGACAGCCTACGAGCAGTACTTC.

The chain uses TRBV4-3 and TRBJ2-5; 7 bases fit TRBD1. With the DNA end fitting TRBJ2-7 better, the J assignment may be wrong. The CDR3 is 16 amino acids. CDR1 and CDR2 from the germline V gene are LGHNA and YSLEER. The CDR3 region has the DNA TGCGCCAGCAGCCAAGGGGGGACAGACCCCTCCTACGAGCAGTACTTC. As protein: CASSQGGTDPSYEQYF.

The CDR3 sequence: CASSSLNYGYTF. The CDR3 nucleotides read TGTGCCAGCAGCTCTTTGAACTATGGCTACACCTTC. The chain combines TRBV11-2 with TRBJ1-2, with D unclear. The CDR3 consists of 12 residues. Per germline, CDR1 SGHAT and CDR2 FQNNGV. The V gene lost 4 bases and the J gene lost 2 bases, with 5 bases spanning the gap.

The chain combines TRBV6-6 with TRBJ1-5; 7 nucleotides match TRBD1. The V gene end was trimmed by 5 bases and the J gene end by 3 bases; junction bases not matched to a gene: 10. Germline values: CDR1 MNHNY, CDR2 SVGAGI (reference sequence). This CDR3 has 16 residues. The CDR3 DNA reads TGTGCCAGCAGTCCCGCCCGACAGGGCCCCAATCAGCCCCAGCATTTT. Translated: CASSPARQGPNQPQHF.

The V gene is TRBV9, the J gene TRBJ1-6; 7 nucleotides line up with TRBD1. The CDR3 is made up of 17 amino acids. J gave up 7 bases and V 0 bases, and 10 bases lay outside the gene matches. CDR1 is SGDLS and CDR2 is YYNGEE in the germline V gene. The CDR3 bases are TGTGCCAGCAGCGTAGGTCTCCCGGGACAGCCAAATTCACCCCTCCACTTT. Translation: CASSVGLPGQPNSPLHF.

The CDR3 loop is CASKAIQGPQPQHF. In DNA form, the CDR3 reads TGTGCCAGCAAAGCCATACAGGGGCCTCAGCCCCAGCATTTT. The chain joins TRBV6-1 to TRBJ1-5; 7 nucleotides agree with TRBD1. The ends lost 7 bases at V and 6 bases at J; junction bases unmatched: 9. This CDR3 is 14 amino acids long. Looked up from germline, CDR1 is MNHNS and CDR2 is SASEGT.

The CDR3 here is CASSPLLQGRELFF. The CDR3 nucleotides read TGTGCCAGTAGTCCTTTGCTCCAGGGTAGGGAGCTGTTTTTT. The gene calls are TRBV19 and TRBJ2-2; possible D gene TRBD1, 5 bases. Germline CDR1 reads LNHDA; CDR2 reads SQIVND (reference sequence). The V end was cut by 5 bases, the J end by 9 bases, with 16 bases between. CDR3 length equals 14 residues.

The V gene is TRBV9, the J gene TRBJ2-5; D is perhaps TRBD1 (5 bases). This CDR3 is 15 amino acids long. Germline V CDR1 and CDR2: SGDLS, YYNGEE. The V end lost 4 bases, the J end lost 5 bases, and 18 bases lay between the germline ends. CDR3 DNA sequence: TGTGCCAGCAGCCTTGGGGCTAGGGCCCGGGAGACCCAGTACTTC. This gives the protein CASSLGARARETQYF.

This rearrangement joins TRBV2 to TRBJ1-1; 11 nucleotides align to TRBD1. This CDR3 is 16 amino acids long. CDR1 is SNHLY, CDR2 FYNNEI, per germline. With 6 bases clipped from V and 5 bases from J, the junction kept 11 bases outside the gene matches. DNA of the CDR3: TGTGCCAGCAGGCCGGGACAGGGGGTGCCTCGGACTGAAGCTTTCTTT. Translated: CASRPGQGVPRTEAFF.

The chain links TRBV10-3 to TRBJ2-7; D not resolved. The V gene's germline CDR1 is ENHRY and CDR2 SYGVKD. This CDR3 has 11 amino acids. Between the trimmed V and J ends, which lost 3 bases and 6 bases, there was a span of 6 bases. For the CDR3, the DNA is TGTGCCATCAGTGAAAATATCGAGCAGTACTTC. The encoded protein is CAISENIEQYF.

V and J are TRBV5-1 and TRBJ2-3; D is perhaps TRBD2 (6 bases). Trimming removed 1 base from V and 6 bases from J, with 12 bases in between. The CDR3 sequence is 14 residues long. Per the germline V gene, CDR1 is SGHRS and CDR2 is YFSETQ. CDR3 loop: CASSLTGTLDTQYF. In DNA form, the CDR3 reads TGCGCCAGCAGCTTGACTGGGACTTTGGATACGCAGTATTTT.

V is TRBV11-3 and J is TRBJ2-7, with 7 bases identical to TRBD1. The junction had 8 bases not matched to a gene; V was cut back by 1 base and J by 2 bases. CDR3 length: 16 amino acids. From germline, CDR1 is SGHNT and CDR2 YENEEA. CDR3 coding DNA: TGTGCCAGCAGCTTAGTATTCGGGACAGAGGCCTACGAGCAGTACTTC. Translated, it gives CASSLVFGTEAYEQYF.

The rearrangement joins TRBV27 to TRBJ1-5; the D gene is possibly TRBD1 (6 bases). This CDR3 comprises 15 residues. The V end lost 3 bases, the J end lost 5 bases, and 14 bases lay between the germline ends. Germline V gene lookup returns CDR1 MNHEY and CDR2 SMNVEV (reference sequence). The CDR3 DNA reads TGTGCCAGCAGTTTGCAGGGGCTGATTTATCAGCCCCAGCATTTT. Translation: CASSLQGLIYQPQHF.